Following are 21 T cell receptor beta chains from one sample sequenced in a study of T cells in Graves' hyperthyroidism and ophthalmopathy. RNA transcripts yielded amplified TCR beta CDR3 regions. RT-PCR in the first round (using the HTBI primer set) targeted the TCR CDR3. TCRdb re-called the multiplex PCR reads through MiXCR, storing one row per CDR3 protein. The data hold a few hundred thousand distinct CDR3 sequences, with 15% to 18% observed a single time. Source material: blood. The receptors here all came from a woman between 18 and 30 years old with Graves' hyperthyroidism.

Many counts were recorded for this clonotype. The chain recombines TRBV20-1 with TRBJ1-2; D is uncertain. Between the trimmed V and J ends, which lost 2 bases and 7 bases, there was a span of 17 bases. The CDR3 runs 14 residues. CDR1 and CDR2 from the germline V gene are DFQATT and SNEGSKA (reference sequence). DNA for the CDR3: TGCAGTGCTAGACCTTACCAGGTTCGGAGTGGCTACACCTTC. It specifies CSARPYQVRSGYTF.

The CDR3 region is CASSLPDRVGEQYF. The DNA for the CDR3 is TGCGCCAGCAGCCTGCCGGACAGAGTCGGCGAGCAGTACTTC. The V call is TRBV5-1, the J call TRBJ2-7; TRBD1 might be the D (6 bases). Trimming removed 4 bases at V and 6 bases at J, with 17 bases between. This CDR3 contains 14 residues. Germline-derived CDR1 and CDR2 are SGHRS and YFSETQ.

This clonotype was recorded at least ten times. CDR3 in DNA: TGTGCCGCCAAGAGGGGCGCGGGAGATACGCAGTATTTT. It is translated as CAAKRGAGDTQYF. The chain joins TRBV6-1 to TRBJ2-3; D assignment may be TRBD1 or TRBD2 (5 bases each). The CDR3 covers 13 residues. V lost 11 bases and J lost 5, with 17 bases in between. CDR1 MNHNS and CDR2 SASEGT come from the germline V gene.

The chain employs TRBV11-2 and TRBJ2-7; D possibly corresponds to TRBD1 (6 bases). From germline, CDR1 is SGHAT and CDR2 FQNNGV. V was clipped by 5 bases and J by 5 bases, with 19 bases between them. This CDR3 is 15 amino acids long. CDR3 loop: CASSRTGTSNNEQYF. DNA of the CDR3: TGTGCCAGCAGCCGGACCGGGACAAGCAATAACGAGCAGTACTTC. Full variable domain (rest looked up from reference TRBV11-2 and TRBJ2-7): EAGVAQSPRYKIIEKRQSVAFWCNPISGHATLYWYQQILGQGPKLLIQFQNNGVVDDSQLPKDRFSAERLKGVDSTLKIQPAKLEDSAVYLCASSRTGTSNNEQYFGPGTRLTVT.

Ten or more counts support this clonotype. V and J are TRBV3-1 and TRBJ1-6; a weak D match, TRBD1 (6 bases). The germline V gene has CDR1 LGHDT and CDR2 YNNKEL (reference sequence). The CDR3 loop spans 14 amino acids. Trimming shortened V by 5 bases and J by 5 bases, and 10 bases separated the two germline ends. The CDR3 sequence: CASSSTGHNSPLHF. The CDR3 DNA sequence: TGTGCCAGCAGCTCGACAGGTCATAATTCACCCCTCCACTTT.

This clonotype has only a few counts. The chain combines TRBV27 with TRBJ2-3; TRBD2 agrees at 7 bases. CDR1 and CDR2 from the germline V gene are MNHEY and SMNVEV (reference sequence). V trimming: 3 bases; J trimming: 5 bases; junction bases outside the gene matches: 8. This CDR3 comprises 15 residues. The CDR3 here is CASSLSWGEGDTQYF. CDR3 DNA sequence: TGTGCCAGCAGTTTGAGTTGGGGGGAGGGAGATACGCAGTATTTT.

This clonotype was recorded a few times. V and J are TRBV7-9 and TRBJ1-3; 8 nucleotides agree with TRBD1. Per germline, CDR1 SEHNR and CDR2 FQNEAQ (reference sequence). V shed 5 bases and J 4 bases; nucleotides not matched to a gene: 4. There are 14 residues in the CDR3. CDR3 loop: CASSGQGQGNTIYF. The CDR3 nucleotides are TGTGCCAGCAGCGGACAGGGACAGGGAAACACCATATATTTT.

This clonotype came up many times. This chain joins TRBV12-3 or TRBV12-4 and TRBJ2-3, with D unresolved. V lost 7 bases to trimming and J lost 0 bases, with 14 bases between them. The CDR3 extends over 15 amino acids. The DNA of the CDR3 is TGTGCCAGCACCTTAAGGGCTTCGAGCACAGATACGCAGTATTTT. It encodes CASTLRASSTDTQYF.

Many counts were recorded for this clonotype. The chain uses TRBV20-1 and TRBJ1-1; TRBD1 is a possible D gene (5 bases). Germline assignment: CDR1 DFQATT and CDR2 SNEGSKA (reference sequence). The CDR3 is 12 amino acids. Trimming removed 8 bases from V and 4 bases from J, with 14 bases in between. The CDR3 sequence: CSPRGVGTEAFF. In DNA form, the CDR3 reads TGCAGTCCCCGGGGGGTAGGCACTGAAGCTTTCTTT.

This clonotype has just a few counts. The chain recombines TRBV5-1 with TRBJ1-4; no firm D call. Germline values: CDR1 SGHRS, CDR2 YFSETQ. V was cut by 2 bases and J by 5 bases, with 10 bases left in between. This CDR3 has 14 residues. The DNA for the CDR3 is TGCGCCAGCAGCTTAACCCCACAGAATGAAAAACTGTTTTTT. Translating gives CASSLTPQNEKLFF.

This clonotype was recorded only once. Germline and junction disagree at one end, which may indicate a read error. The rearrangement joins TRBV20-1 to TRBJ1-5; perhaps TRBD1 as D (6 bases). The CDR3 loop spans 14 amino acids. Per germline, CDR1 DFQATT and CDR2 SNEGSKA (reference sequence). The CDR3 sequence is CNAREGTGNQPQHF. The CDR3 DNA reads as TGCAATGCTAGAGAAGGTACAGGGAATCAGCCCCAGCATTTT.

This clonotype was recorded many times. V and J are TRBV7-9 and TRBJ2-3; tentatively, D is TRBD1 (5 bases). The CDR3 consists of 14 residues. V lost 1 base and J lost 5, with 10 bases in between. The V gene's germline CDR1 is SEHNR and CDR2 FQNEAQ (reference sequence). CDR3 amino acids: CASSLGQNQDTQYF. The CDR3 region has the DNA TGTGCCAGCAGCTTAGGACAGAACCAAGATACGCAGTATTTT. The entire variable domain, with the rest obtained from reference TRBV7-9 and TRBJ2-3, is as follows: DTGVSQNPRHKITKRGQNVTFRCDPISEHNRLYWYRQTLGQGPEFLTYFQNEAQLEKSRLLSDRFSAERPKGSFSTLEIQRTEQGDSAMYLCASSLGQNQDTQYFGPGTRLTVL.

At least ten counts were recorded for this clonotype. This chain connects TRBV7-2 to TRBJ2-1; D gene uncertain. Between the trimmed V and J ends, which lost 0 bases and 10 bases, there was a span of 19 bases. Per the germline V gene, CDR1 is SGHTA and CDR2 is FQGNSA. The CDR3 totals 16 residues. The CDR3 bases are TGTGCCAGCAGCTTAGCGGGATCGACAAGCGCAAACGAGCAGTTCTTC. It codes for CASSLAGSTSANEQFF. The whole variable domain, remainder taken from reference TRBV7-2 and TRBJ2-1, is GAGVSQSPSNKVTEKGKDVELRCDPISGHTALYWYRQSLGQGLEFLIYFQGNSAPDKSGLPSDRFSAERTGGSVSTLTIQRTQQEDSAVYLCASSLAGSTSANEQFFGPGTRLTVL.

Ten or more counts support this clonotype. The V call is TRBV20-1, the J call TRBJ1-1; a weak D match, TRBD1 (5 bases). Germline CDR1 is DFQATT and CDR2 is SNEGSKA (reference sequence). V lost 5 bases to trimming and J lost 2 bases, with 15 bases between them. The CDR3 is 14 amino acids. This chain's CDR3 is CSAARAGPNTEAFF. The CDR3 DNA reads TGCAGTGCTGCTCGCGCGGGGCCCAACACTGAAGCTTTCTTT.

This clonotype has ten or more counts. The chain carries TRBV20-1 and TRBJ1-2; 8 bases are a match to TRBD1. J was trimmed by 8 bases and V by 2 bases; bases with no gene match: 4. Germline lookup yields CDR1 DFQATT and CDR2 SNEGSKA (reference sequence). The CDR3 consists of 12 residues. The CDR3 nucleotides are TGCAGTGCTAGATCGACAGGGGACGGCTACACCTTC. Translation gives CSARSTGDGYTF.

Ten or more counts support this clonotype. This chain uses TRBV28 with TRBJ1-1, with D tentatively TRBD1 (6 bases). CDR1 is MDHEN and CDR2 is SYDVKM in the germline V gene. The CDR3 consists of 11 residues. Trimming took 3 bases from V and 9 from J, leaving 8 bases between them. The CDR3 DNA sequence: TGTGCCAGCAGTTTCCGGGGGCAAGCTTTCTTT. It yields the protein CASSFRGQAFF.

This chain uses TRBV19 with TRBJ2-2; the D is unclear. V lost 3 bases to trimming and J lost 7 bases, with 9 bases between them. From germline, CDR1 is LNHDA and CDR2 SQIVND (reference sequence). The CDR3 covers 13 residues. The CDR3 DNA is TGTGCCAGTAGTATGGGATGGGACGGGGAGCTGTTTTTT. Translation: CASSMGWDGELFF.

This clonotype was detected ten times or more. V and J are TRBV2 and TRBJ1-5, with a weak D call TRBD1 (6 bases). CDR1 SNHLY and CDR2 FYNNEI come from the germline V gene. The CDR3 runs to 15 residues. The V and J ends lost 2 bases and 3 bases respectively, with 11 bases between them. CDR3 region: CASSEIRGNNQPQHF. The CDR3 DNA is TGTGCCAGCAGTGAAATCAGGGGCAACAATCAGCCCCAGCATTTT. Using reference TRBV2 and TRBJ1-5 for the parts outside the CDR3, the full variable domain is EPEVTQTPSHQVTQMGQEVILRCVPISNHLYFYWYRQILGQKVEFLVSFYNNEISEKSEIFDDQFSVERPDGSNFTLKIRSTKLEDSAMYFCASSEIRGNNQPQHFGDGTRLSIL.

The V and J genes are TRBV10-1 and TRBJ1-2; no firm D call. The length of the CDR3 is 13 residues. V was cut by 5 bases and J by 4 bases, with 11 bases left in between. Per the germline V gene, CDR1 is WNHNN and CDR2 is SYGVQD (reference sequence). Here the CDR3 DNA reads TGCGCCAGCAGTCGTGGCGACTTCTATGGCTACACCTTC. Protein product: CASSRGDFYGYTF.

This clonotype was seen many times. The chain recombines TRBV7-2 with TRBJ2-7; D gene uncertain. This CDR3 is built from 11 residues. V lost 4 bases, J lost 4 bases, and 5 bases lay in between. Germline lookup yields CDR1 SGHTA and CDR2 FQGNSA. As DNA, the CDR3 is TGTGCCAGCAGCTCTAAATACGAGCAGTACTTC. Its translation: CASSSKYEQYF.

In this sample, this clonotype turned up many times. J is TRBJ2-1 and V is TRBV2; TRBD2 matches 14 bases. The CDR3 length is 13 residues. CDR1 and CDR2 (germline): SNHLY, FYNNEI. The V gene end was trimmed by 7 bases and the J gene end by 10 bases; junction bases not matched to a gene: 3. This CDR3 is CASTGLAGAEQFF. DNA for the CDR3: TGTGCCAGCACGGGACTAGCGGGGGCCGAGCAGTTCTTC.